Below are 17 T cell receptor beta chains sequenced from a single sample in a study of PD-1 blockade in classical Hodgkin lymphoma. Here immunoSEQ multiplex PCR was the method, and the copy in TCRdb shows in-frame clones only, minus some. The sample carries roughly 60,000 clones, more than 75% recorded once. In every patient, relapse followed autologous stem cell transplantation, while exposure to brentuximab vedotin differed. The specimen was peripheral blood mononuclear cells (PBMCs), collected before the second cycle of nivolumab. These receptors were collected from a human donor with classical Hodgkin lymphoma.

The chain joins TRBV12-2 to TRBJ2-3; the D call of TRBD2 is as the table states it, not checked on the DNA. TRBV12-2 is marked as a pseudogene. The CDR3 loop spans 10 amino acids. The CDR3 coding sequence is TGTGCAAGTGTATCGGATACGCAGTATTTT. Encoded protein: CASVSDTQYF.

This clone was seen once. The DNA of the CDR3 is TGCGCCAGCAGCCAGGAGGGACAGGGCACAGATACGCAGTATTTT. As protein: CASSQEGQGTDTQYF. V gene TRBV5-1 combines with J gene TRBJ2-3; 8 nucleotides line up with TRBD1. CDR1 is SGHRS, CDR2 YFSETQ, per germline. V gave up 4 bases and J gave up 1 base; unmatched junction bases: 5. This CDR3 region has 15 residues.

This clone came up once. The rearrangement links TRBV6-1 to TRBJ2-5, with D unresolved. Deletions cut 5 bases from V and 5 bases from J, with 9 bases between. The germline V gene has CDR1 MNHNS and CDR2 SASEGT. The CDR3 contains 12 residues. CDR3 residues: CASSSGLETQYF. In DNA, the CDR3 is TGTGCCAGCAGTAGTGGGTTGGAGACCCAGTACTTC.

The chain couples TRBV10-2 to TRBJ1-1; possibly TRBD1 for D (5 bases). The CDR3 has 14 amino acids. V gave up 3 bases and J gave up 1 base, with 9 bases separating them. In germline, CDR1 is WSHSY, CDR2 SAAADI. The chain's CDR3 is CASSESGGNTEAFF. The CDR3 nucleotides read TGCGCCAGCAGTGAATCTGGGGGGAACACTGAAGCTTTCTTT.

V gene TRBV6-5 combines with J gene TRBJ1-1, with D possibly being TRBD1 (6 bases). V was pared by 2 bases and J by 0 bases, with 13 bases between. Germline V gene data show CDR1 as MNHEY and CDR2 as SVGAGI. CDR3 length equals 16 residues. The DNA of the CDR3 is TGTGCCAGCAGTTACCTGGGGGCTCTGATGAACACTGAAGCTTTCTTT. It encodes CASSYLGALMNTEAFF.

The chain employs TRBV7-9 and TRBJ2-7; 8 positions agree with TRBD1. Germline-derived CDR1 and CDR2 are SEHNR and FQNEAQ (reference sequence). Losses at the gene ends were 5 bases for V and 0 bases for J; bases not matched to a gene: 9. This CDR3 spans 16 amino acids. The CDR3 coding sequence is TGTGCCAGCAGCACGCGGACAGGGAAAAGCTCCTACGAGCAGTACTTC. This gives the protein CASSTRTGKSSYEQYF.

The gene calls are TRBV5-1 and TRBJ2-2; D remains unclear. The germline gives CDR1 SGHRS, CDR2 YFSETQ. The germline V and J ends were trimmed by 1 base and 5 bases, with 6 bases remaining between them. The CDR3 is made up of 13 amino acids. The CDR3 loop is CASSLRVTGELFF. The CDR3 DNA sequence: TGCGCCAGCAGCTTGCGTGTGACCGGGGAGCTGTTTTTT.

The rearrangement uses TRBV18 and TRBJ2-1; a possible D gene is TRBD2 (5 bases). The CDR3 has 14 residues. Trimming cost V 3 bases and J 10 bases, with 16 bases left between them. Germline lookup yields CDR1 KGHSH and CDR2 LQKENI. The chain's CDR3 is CASSPRALPEEQFF. The CDR3 DNA reads as TGTGCCAGCTCACCGCGGGCCCTGCCGGAGGAGCAGTTCTTC.

Written as DNA, the CDR3 is TGCGCCAGCAGCTTGTCTACAGGGCTGGGGTATAATGAGCAGTTCTTC. Its protein is CASSLSTGLGYNEQFF. The chain employs TRBV5-1 and TRBJ2-1; D may be TRBD1 (6 bases). Trimming shortened V by 1 base and J by 7 bases, and 18 bases separated the two germline ends. Germline assignment: CDR1 SGHRS and CDR2 YFSETQ. The CDR3 has 16 residues.

In this sample, this clone turned up once. The V call is TRBV15, the J call TRBJ1-5; D may be TRBD1 (5 bases). The CDR3 sequence is 14 residues long. V shed 5 bases and J shed 4 bases, with 12 bases lying between them. The germline CDR1 and CDR2 sequences are LNHNV and YYDKDF (reference sequence). CDR3 DNA: TGTGCCACCAGCGGGGAGGGGCCAAATCAGCCCCAGCATTTT. This codes for CATSGEGPNQPQHF.

V and J are TRBV5-1 and TRBJ1-6; TRBD1 matches 9 bases. The CDR3 runs to 15 residues. Germline trimming cut 4 bases from V and 9 bases from J; bases unmatched to any gene: 8. Germline CDR1 is SGHRS and CDR2 is YFSETQ. The CDR3 sequence is CASSITGQGGSPLHF. The DNA for the CDR3 is TGCGCCAGCAGCATTACGGGACAGGGTGGTTCACCCCTCCACTTT.

This chain joins TRBV25-1 and TRBJ1-1; D unclear. The CDR3 is 12 residues long. V was clipped by 4 bases and J by 5 bases, with 8 bases between them. The V gene's germline CDR1 is MGHDK and CDR2 SYGVNS. The CDR3: CASSGGKTEAFF. For the CDR3, the DNA is TGTGCCAGCAGTGGGGGAAAAACTGAAGCTTTCTTT.

The chain has TRBV5-1 and TRBJ1-6; no definite D call. Germline V lookup: CDR1 SGHRS, CDR2 YFSETQ. V was pared by 0 bases and J by 6 bases, with 10 bases between. The CDR3 extends over 15 amino acids. This CDR3 reads CASSLAANSNSPLHF. CDR3 bases: TGCGCCAGCAGCTTGGCCGCCAACAGTAATTCACCCCTCCACTTT.

CDR3 in amino acids: CASSQPRRALWEQYF. The DNA of the CDR3 is TGTGCCAGCAGCCAACCCCGGAGGGCTCTGTGGGAGCAGTACTTC. This sequence joins TRBV6-6 and TRBJ2-7; D perhaps matches TRBD2 (6 bases). The CDR3 contains 15 residues. The germline gives CDR1 MNHNY, CDR2 SVGAGI (reference sequence). With 6 bases removed from V and 7 bases from J, the gap between germline ends came to 22 bases.

The chain is built from TRBV28 and TRBJ2-5; D could derive from TRBD1 or TRBD2 (6 bases each). The germline V gene has CDR1 MDHEN and CDR2 SYDVKM. The CDR3 consists of 13 residues. The V and J ends lost 8 bases and 4 bases respectively, with 14 bases between them. The CDR3 region has the DNA TGTGCCAGCCGAGGAGGGGGAAGAGAGACCCAGTACTTC. The encoded protein is CASRGGGRETQYF. Full variable domain (missing parts from reference TRBV28 and TRBJ2-5): DVKVTQSSRYLVKRTGEKVFLECVQDMDHENMFWYRQDPGLGLRLIYFSYDVKMKEKGDIPEGYSVSREKKERFSLILESASTNQTSMYLCASRGGGRETQYFGPGTRLLVL.

This clone was counted a few times. This rearrangement joins TRBV7-9 to TRBJ1-5; 8 bases align to TRBD1. With V trimmed by 5 bases and J by 4 bases, 7 bases remained unmatched. This CDR3 spans 15 amino acids. In germline, CDR1 is SEHNR, CDR2 FQNEAQ (reference sequence). The CDR3 reads CASSRGQEVNQPQHF. Written as DNA, the CDR3 is TGTGCCAGCAGCCGGGGACAGGAGGTTAATCAGCCCCAGCATTTT.

The chain links TRBV20-1 to TRBJ2-1; D is uncertain. The germline V and J ends were trimmed by 1 base and 5 bases, with 3 bases remaining between them. CDR1 is DFQATT and CDR2 is SNEGSKA in the germline V gene (reference sequence). CDR3 size: 11 residues. In DNA, the CDR3 is TGCAGTGCTAGAGGAGACAATGAGCAGTTCTTC. Protein product: CSARGDNEQFF.